The T cell receptor (beta chain) under discussion was sequenced for a study of Graves' ophthalmopathy and Graves' hyperthyroidism. Whole-study findings and limits: The model reached around 64% sensitivity and about 72% specificity for predicting ophthalmopathy progression.

The TCR beta CDR3 regions underwent amplification from RNA transcripts. A first-round RT-PCR used HTBI primers, followed by a second-round multiplex PCR. TCRdb reprocessed the multiplex PCR reads with MiXCR, giving one entry per CDR3 protein. Seen here are 500,000 to 700,000 distinct CDR3 sequences, about 24% observed once, and the top ten hold roughly 6.9%. This clonotype was picked up many times. Its specificity is not known. The CDR3 has 18 residues. The ends lost 5 bases at V and 5 bases at J; junction bases unmatched: 19. Germline V gives CDR1 DFQATT, CDR2 SNEGSKA (reference sequence). Patients were diagnosed from clinical symptoms, serum thyroxine, TRAb, thyroid ultrasound and orbital computed tomography.

The source is a woman aged 18-30 years with stable Graves' hyperthyroidism. Some clones in this sample may be carry-over from other donors' samples. Sample: peripheral blood. The rearrangement links TRBV20-1 to TRBJ2-5, with 11 bases matching TRBD2. CDR3 sequence: CSAPGELAGVALVETQYF. For the CDR3, the DNA is TGCAGTGCTCCGGGGGAACTAGCGGGAGTGGCGTTAGTGGAGACCCAGTACTTC.